A selection of T cell receptor beta chains follows, all from one sample in a study of chemoradiotherapy in HPV16-positive cancers. Repertoires were generated with immunoSEQ multiplex PCR, while TCRdb's copy carries only in-frame clones and drops some. Of 16,000 or so clones listed, around three quarters are singletons. The source material was tumor tissue, sampled from a patient who underwent chemoradiotherapy. All receptors derive from a human donor with HPV-associated anogenital cancer. CDR3s include the opening cysteine and the closing phenylalanine or tryptophan. The order of the fields is D gene, J gene, clone size, V gene, CDR3 DNA, CDR3 protein. A D gene is named only where the DNA matches it firmly. Expanded clones are given a class, and other clones once, few, many or no size at all.

d_gene: -
j_gene: TRBJ2-5
abundance: -
v_gene: TRBV5-1
CDR3nt: TGCGCCAGCAGCCCGACAGGCCAAGAGACCCAGTACTTC
CDR3aa: CASSPTGQETQYF

d_gene: TRBD1
j_gene: TRBJ1-1
abundance: -
v_gene: TRBV7-2
CDR3nt: TGTGCCAGCAGCGCAGACAGGGGGTGGGGTGAAGCTTTCTTT
CDR3aa: CASSADRGWGEAFF

d_gene: TRBD1
j_gene: TRBJ2-1
abundance: once
v_gene: TRBV6-6
CDR3nt: TGTGCCAGCAGTCAACAGGGGGGTTACAATGAGCAGTTCTTC
CDR3aa: CASSQQGGYNEQFF

d_gene: TRBD1
j_gene: TRBJ1-2
abundance: few
v_gene: TRBV5-1
CDR3nt: TGCGCCAGCAGCTTGGAACAGGGGACCGATGGCTACACCTTC
CDR3aa: CASSLEQGTDGYTF

d_gene: -
j_gene: TRBJ1-3
abundance: -
v_gene: TRBV30
CDR3nt: TGTGCCTGGTATAAACAGGTCTCTGGAAACACCATATATTTT
CDR3aa: CAWYKQVSGNTIYF

d_gene: -
j_gene: TRBJ2-1
abundance: -
v_gene: TRBV29-1
CDR3nt: TGCAGCGTGGCTGTGGGTGGGGGGGCCAATGAGCAGTTCTTC
CDR3aa: CSVAVGGGANEQFF

d_gene: TRBD1
j_gene: TRBJ1-4
abundance: -
v_gene: TRBV10-3
CDR3nt: TGTGCCATCAGTGAGTCGTGGACAGGGCCCAATGAAAAACTGTTTTTT
CDR3aa: CAISESWTGPNEKLFF

d_gene: TRBD2
j_gene: TRBJ2-5
abundance: -
v_gene: TRBV10-3
CDR3nt: TGTGCCATCAGTGGGACTAGCGGAAAGCAAGAGACCCAGTACTTC
CDR3aa: CAISGTSGKQETQYF

d_gene: -
j_gene: TRBJ2-3
abundance: -
v_gene: TRBV5-1
CDR3nt: TGCGCCAGCAGCTTGGGGGTTAACACAGCAGATACGCAGTATTTT
CDR3aa: CASSLGVNTADTQYF

d_gene: TRBD2
j_gene: TRBJ2-2
abundance: -
v_gene: TRBV5-1
CDR3nt: TGCGCCAGCAGCCCAAGCGGGACCACCGGGGAGCTGTTTTTT
CDR3aa: CASSPSGTTGELFF

d_gene: -
j_gene: TRBJ1-2
abundance: -
v_gene: TRBV5-1
CDR3nt: TGCGCCAGCAGCTTGGGACTAACAGGGAGCCCAGGCTACACCTTC
CDR3aa: CASSLGLTGSPGYTF

d_gene: -
j_gene: TRBJ2-7
abundance: -
v_gene: TRBV6-5
CDR3nt: TGTGCCACCCGAAGGCCAGGGGCCTACGAGCAGTACTTC
CDR3aa: CATRRPGAYEQYF

d_gene: -
j_gene: TRBJ2-2
abundance: -
v_gene: TRBV5-1
CDR3nt: TGCGCCAGCAGCTTGGAAGGTACCGGGGAGCTGTTTTTT
CDR3aa: CASSLEGTGELFF

d_gene: TRBD1
j_gene: TRBJ1-1
abundance: -
v_gene: TRBV5-4
CDR3nt: TGTGCCAGCAGCTCGTCCGACAGGGGGCCATTGAACACTGAAGCTTTCTTT
CDR3aa: CASSSSDRGPLNTEAFF

d_gene: -
j_gene: TRBJ2-5
abundance: medium-sized
v_gene: TRBV29-1
CDR3nt: TGCAGCGTTGAAGAGGGAGGGGGTGAGACCCAGTACTTC
CDR3aa: CSVEEGGGETQYF

d_gene: TRBD2
j_gene: TRBJ2-1
abundance: -
v_gene: TRBV5-6
CDR3nt: TGTGCCAGCAGCTTGACGACGGGACTACCATCTCACAATGAGCAGTTCTTC
CDR3aa: CASSLTTGLPSHNEQFF

d_gene: -
j_gene: TRBJ2-7
abundance: -
v_gene: TRBV7-3
CDR3nt: TGTGCCAGCAGCTTAGGTCGGGCTGCGGGGGAGCAGTACTTC
CDR3aa: CASSLGRAAGEQYF

d_gene: -
j_gene: TRBJ2-1
abundance: -
v_gene: TRBV7-9
CDR3nt: TGTGCCAGCAGCTCCGGACAGCCTTACAATGAGCAGTTCTTC
CDR3aa: CASSSGQPYNEQFF

d_gene: -
j_gene: TRBJ2-7
abundance: few
v_gene: TRBV27
CDR3nt: TGTGCCAGCAGGCGCGGGGGCTTCTACGAGCAGTACTTC
CDR3aa: CASRRGGFYEQYF

d_gene: -
j_gene: TRBJ2-2
abundance: -
v_gene: TRBV2
CDR3nt: TGTGCCAGCAGTGAGCCCGGGGAGCTGTTTTTT
CDR3aa: CASSEPGELFF

d_gene: -
j_gene: TRBJ2-6
abundance: -
v_gene: TRBV5-1
CDR3nt: TGCGCCAGCAGCTTTACCCCTGGTGGGGCCAACGTCCTGACTTTC
CDR3aa: CASSFTPGGANVLTF

d_gene: TRBD2
j_gene: TRBJ2-5
abundance: -
v_gene: TRBV10-3
CDR3nt: TGTGCCATAGGGACTAGCGGACAGACCCAGTACTTC
CDR3aa: CAIGTSGQTQYF

d_gene: -
j_gene: TRBJ2-2
abundance: few
v_gene: TRBV7-6
CDR3nt: TGTGCCAGCAGCTCAATCTCCGCAGGGGCCGGGGAGCTGTTTTTT
CDR3aa: CASSSISAGAGELFF

d_gene: -
j_gene: TRBJ1-1
abundance: few
v_gene: TRBV6-5
CDR3nt: TGTGCCAGCAGTTACGGTAAAGTGAGGTTGAAGACTGAAGCTTTCTTT
CDR3aa: CASSYGKVRLKTEAFF

d_gene: -
j_gene: TRBJ1-3
abundance: -
v_gene: TRBV15
CDR3nt: TGTGCCACCAGCAGAGATCTGGGGGGGACTGGAAACACCATATATTTT
CDR3aa: CATSRDLGGTGNTIYF

d_gene: -
j_gene: TRBJ1-5
abundance: -
v_gene: TRBV9
CDR3nt: TGTGCCAGCAGCGTTGGAGGGACCCAGGGGCAGCCCCAGCATTTT
CDR3aa: CASSVGGTQGQPQHF

d_gene: -
j_gene: TRBJ2-7
abundance: -
v_gene: TRBV20-1
CDR3nt: TGCAGTGCTAGCGTGGGTTACGAGCAGTACTTC
CDR3aa: CSASVGYEQYF

d_gene: -
j_gene: TRBJ1-2
abundance: -
v_gene: TRBV6-6
CDR3nt: TGTGCCAGCAGTTACTTAGGGGGTTCGGGCTACACCTTC
CDR3aa: CASSYLGGSGYTF

d_gene: TRBD2
j_gene: TRBJ2-1
abundance: -
v_gene: TRBV7-9
CDR3nt: TGTGCCAGCAGCCCCCCGGGACTAGCGGGGGGAGAGTTCTTC
CDR3aa: CASSPPGLAGGEFF

d_gene: -
j_gene: TRBJ2-3
abundance: -
v_gene: TRBV6-1
CDR3nt: TGTGCCAGCAGTGAAGCACCGAGCGTAGGTACGCAGTATTTT
CDR3aa: CASSEAPSVGTQYF

d_gene: -
j_gene: TRBJ2-1
abundance: -
v_gene: TRBV15
CDR3nt: TGTGCCACCAGCAGAGACTCTGGGAGGGGGTCGGATGAGCAGTTCTTC
CDR3aa: CATSRDSGRGSDEQFF

d_gene: -
j_gene: TRBJ1-3
abundance: few
v_gene: TRBV30
CDR3nt: TGTGCCTGGAGAGCCAATCTAAAGCACTCTGGAAACACCATATATTTT
CDR3aa: CAWRANLKHSGNTIYF

d_gene: -
j_gene: TRBJ2-7
abundance: -
v_gene: TRBV7-2
CDR3nt: TGTGCCAGCAGCTCCGTCCGGGACACATCCTACGAGCAGTACTTC
CDR3aa: CASSSVRDTSYEQYF

d_gene: TRBD2
j_gene: TRBJ2-1
abundance: -
v_gene: TRBV7-3
CDR3nt: TGTGCCAGCAGCTTACAAGCGGGGGGCTACAATGAGCAGTTCTTC
CDR3aa: CASSLQAGGYNEQFF

d_gene: -
j_gene: TRBJ1-2
abundance: -
v_gene: TRBV6-1
CDR3nt: TGTGCCACCCAACCCAGGATCACCTCCTATGGCTACACCTTC
CDR3aa: CATQPRITSYGYTF

d_gene: -
j_gene: TRBJ2-2
abundance: few
v_gene: TRBV21-1
CDR3nt: TGTGCCAGCAGTAAAACAGGGTGGGGTGGGGTGGCGGTGGACACCGGGGAGCTGTTTTTT
CDR3aa: CASSKTGWGGVAVDTGELFF

d_gene: TRBD1
j_gene: TRBJ1-6
abundance: medium-sized
v_gene: TRBV5-1
CDR3nt: TGCGCCAGCAGCCTGGAGGACAGGGGAAAGGGATCACCCCTCCACTTT
CDR3aa: CASSLEDRGKGSPLHF

d_gene: -
j_gene: TRBJ2-1
abundance: few
v_gene: TRBV11-3
CDR3nt: TGTGCCAGCAGCTTAGTTATTAAGGAGCAGTTCTTC
CDR3aa: CASSLVIKEQFF

d_gene: TRBD2
j_gene: TRBJ2-1
abundance: -
v_gene: TRBV7-8
CDR3nt: TGTGCCAGCAGCTCTAGCGGCAACTCCTACAATGAGCAGTTCTTC
CDR3aa: CASSSSGNSYNEQFF

d_gene: -
j_gene: TRBJ1-1
abundance: -
v_gene: TRBV29-1
CDR3nt: TGCAGCGTTGACAAGGCGGGGAACACTGAAGCTTTCTTT
CDR3aa: CSVDKAGNTEAFF

d_gene: TRBD1
j_gene: TRBJ2-5
abundance: few
v_gene: TRBV6-1
CDR3nt: TGTGCCAGCAGTTTCGGGACAGGGGAGGAGACCCAGTACTTC
CDR3aa: CASSFGTGEETQYF

d_gene: -
j_gene: TRBJ2-7
abundance: -
v_gene: TRBV9
CDR3nt: TGTGCCAGCAGCGTAAGGCCTGCCTACGAGCAGTACTTC
CDR3aa: CASSVRPAYEQYF

d_gene: -
j_gene: TRBJ2-7
abundance: -
v_gene: TRBV11-2
CDR3nt: TGTGCCAGCAGCTTATCCGGCGGGCCCTCATACGAGCAGTACTTC
CDR3aa: CASSLSGGPSYEQYF

d_gene: -
j_gene: TRBJ1-1
abundance: few
v_gene: TRBV25-1
CDR3nt: TGTGCCAGCAGCGGGTGGGAAACAGGGACTGAAGCTTTCTTT
CDR3aa: CASSGWETGTEAFF

d_gene: -
j_gene: TRBJ2-2
abundance: -
v_gene: TRBV11-1
CDR3nt: TGTGCCAGCAGCTTAGACTCTAGCCATAACACCGGGGAGCTGTTTTTT
CDR3aa: CASSLDSSHNTGELFF

d_gene: TRBD1
j_gene: TRBJ1-4
abundance: -
v_gene: TRBV6-5
CDR3nt: TGTGCCAGCAGGACGGACAGGGGAGGAGTAAAACTGTTTTTT
CDR3aa: CASRTDRGGVKLFF

d_gene: -
j_gene: TRBJ2-3
abundance: -
v_gene: TRBV30
CDR3nt: TGTGCCTGGAATCCCGGGGTAAGCACAGATACGCAGTATTTT
CDR3aa: CAWNPGVSTDTQYF

d_gene: -
j_gene: TRBJ1-6
abundance: few
v_gene: TRBV5-5
CDR3nt: TGTGCCAGCAGTCTGGGACTGCTTTTGCCCCTCCACTTT
CDR3aa: CASSLGLLLPLHF

d_gene: -
j_gene: TRBJ2-5
abundance: -
v_gene: TRBV7-9
CDR3nt: TGTGCCAGCACCGAGGACACTACCCAAGAGACCCAGTACTTC
CDR3aa: CASTEDTTQETQYF

d_gene: -
j_gene: TRBJ1-5
abundance: -
v_gene: TRBV5-4
CDR3nt: TGTGCCAGCAGTCCGCGGACTAGTGCACTTTATAGCAATCAGCCCCAGCATTTT
CDR3aa: CASSPRTSALYSNQPQHF

d_gene: -
j_gene: TRBJ1-5
abundance: once
v_gene: TRBV30
CDR3nt: TGTGCCTGGAGTGTATGGCCCGAGAAGAGCAATCAGCCCCAGCATTTT
CDR3aa: CAWSVWPEKSNQPQHF

d_gene: -
j_gene: TRBJ2-1
abundance: -
v_gene: TRBV11-2
CDR3nt: TGTGCCAGCAGCCTTTTTGGGAGGTCAAACAATGAGCAGTTCTTC
CDR3aa: CASSLFGRSNNEQFF

d_gene: -
j_gene: TRBJ2-1
abundance: -
v_gene: TRBV7-8
CDR3nt: TGTGCCAGCAGCTTAGGACCCTCAGAATACAATGAGCAGTTCTTC
CDR3aa: CASSLGPSEYNEQFF

d_gene: -
j_gene: TRBJ1-2
abundance: -
v_gene: TRBV4-1
CDR3nt: TGCGCCAGCAGCCAAACGGGCACCCTTAACTATGGCTACACCTTC
CDR3aa: CASSQTGTLNYGYTF